The TCR beta chain described here comes from a study of shared clonotypes between healthy human individuals. Whole-study context: A couple of women and a few men aged 18 to 49 served as donors. Broader study findings: The low donor count limited represented genetic and exposure-history diversity.

Germline CDR1 is SQVTM and CDR2 is ANQGSEA. Trimming stripped 7 bases from V and 5 bases from J, with 12 bases between. The CDR3 length is 12 residues. Produced via immunoSEQ multiplex PCR; TCRdb's table is partial and in-frame only. The repertoire has 490,000 or so clones, 65% to 80% of them found once; the top ten carry approximately 12%. Points on this clone: Its antigen is unknown.

The sequenced sample consisted of PBMCs. The TCR originated in a woman in her thirties or forties in good health. Some clones in this sample may be carry-over from other donors' samples. The chain recombines TRBV29-1 with TRBJ2-4; tentatively, D is TRBD2 (6 bases). The CDR3 coding sequence is TGCAGCGGTGGGCAGCGGGAAAACATTCAGTACTTC. Protein product: CSGGQRENIQYF.